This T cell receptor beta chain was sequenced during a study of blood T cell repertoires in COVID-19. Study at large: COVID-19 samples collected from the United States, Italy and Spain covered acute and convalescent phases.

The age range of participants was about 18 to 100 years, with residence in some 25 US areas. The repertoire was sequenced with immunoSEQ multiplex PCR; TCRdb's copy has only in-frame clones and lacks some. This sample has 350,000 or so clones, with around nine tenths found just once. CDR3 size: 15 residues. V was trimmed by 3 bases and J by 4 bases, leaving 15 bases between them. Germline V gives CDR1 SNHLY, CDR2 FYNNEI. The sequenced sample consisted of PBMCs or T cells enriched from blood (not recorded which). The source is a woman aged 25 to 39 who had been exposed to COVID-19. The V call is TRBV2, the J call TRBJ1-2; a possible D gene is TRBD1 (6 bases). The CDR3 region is CASSDRTTGLYGYTF. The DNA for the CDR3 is TGTGCCAGCAGTGACCGTACTACAGGGCTCTATGGCTACACCTTC.